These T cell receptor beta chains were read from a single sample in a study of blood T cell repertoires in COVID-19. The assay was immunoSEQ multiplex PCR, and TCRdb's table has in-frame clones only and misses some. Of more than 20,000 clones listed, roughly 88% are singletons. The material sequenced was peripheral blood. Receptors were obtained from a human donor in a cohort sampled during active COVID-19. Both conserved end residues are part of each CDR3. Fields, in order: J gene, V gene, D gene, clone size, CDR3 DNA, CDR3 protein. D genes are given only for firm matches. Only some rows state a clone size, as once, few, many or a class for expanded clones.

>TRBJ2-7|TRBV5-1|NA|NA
TGCGCCAGCAGCTTGGGGGACTCTGGGAAGCAGTACTTC
CASSLGDSGKQYF
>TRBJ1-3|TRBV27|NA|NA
TGTGCCAGCAGTTTCGGGGCCCCAGGGGTAACTGGAAACACCATATATTTT
CASSFGAPGVTGNTIYF
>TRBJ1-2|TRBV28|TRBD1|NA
TGTGCCAGCACGGGACAGAGCTATGGCTACACCTTC
CASTGQSYGYTF
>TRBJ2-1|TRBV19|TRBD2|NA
TGTGCCAGTAGTTTGAGGGAGGGCCTGGGTGAGCAGTTCTTC
CASSLREGLGEQFF
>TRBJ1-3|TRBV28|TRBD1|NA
TGTGCCAGCAGTTCACCCGACAGGGGGCGTGGAAACACCATATATTTT
CASSSPDRGRGNTIYF
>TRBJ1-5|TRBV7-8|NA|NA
TGTGCCAGCATCCAAGGGGCGGCAAGCAATCAGCCCCAGCATTTT
CASIQGAASNQPQHF
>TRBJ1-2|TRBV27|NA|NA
TGTGCCAGCAGTTCCGACAGCTCAGGTTATGGCTACACCTTC
CASSSDSSGYGYTF
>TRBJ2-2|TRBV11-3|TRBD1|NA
TGTGCCAGCAGCTTATCCCGGACAGGGAGGAACACCGGGGAGCTGTTTTTT
CASSLSRTGRNTGELFF
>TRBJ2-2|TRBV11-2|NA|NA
TGTGCCAGTCCAGGGTTGTCCGGGGAGCTGTTTTTT
CASPGLSGELFF
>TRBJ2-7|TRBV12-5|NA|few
TGTGCTAGTGGTTTGTTCGGGGAGCAGTACTTC
CASGLFGEQYF
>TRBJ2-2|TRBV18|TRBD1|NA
TGTGCCAGCTCACTTCGACAGGGGGGCGCGAACACCGGGGAGCTGTTTTTT
CASSLRQGGANTGELFF
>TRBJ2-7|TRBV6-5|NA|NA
TGTGCCAGTAACCCCCGGAGGGGGCGATACGACGAGCAGTACTTC
CASNPRRGRYDEQYF
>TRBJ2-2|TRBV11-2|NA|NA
TGTGCCAGCAGCCTACTACAGGGAATAGGGACCGGGGAGCTGTTTTTT
CASSLLQGIGTGELFF
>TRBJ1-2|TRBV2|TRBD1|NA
TGTGCCAGCAGGGATACCGGGACAGGGGGGTATGGCTACACCTTC
CASRDTGTGGYGYTF
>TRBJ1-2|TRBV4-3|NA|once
TGCGCCAGCAGCCAGAGGACTGGAAGAGGCTACACCTTC
CASSQRTGRGYTF
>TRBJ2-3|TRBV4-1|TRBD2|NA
TGCGCCAGCAGCCAAGGCGGGACTAGCGGGACTAGCACAGATACGCAGTATTTT
CASSQGGTSGTSTDTQYF
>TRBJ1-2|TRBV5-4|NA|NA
TGTGCCAGCAGCTCCGAGCGAGGCGGCTACACCTTC
CASSSERGGYTF